The 32 T cell receptor beta chains given below trace back to one sample, sequenced in a study of T cells after yellow fever vaccination. One entry per CDR3 protein results from TCRdb running MiXCR on the 5' RACE reads. Of 10,000 or so distinct CDR3 sequences listed, around 5.4% are singletons. The input for sequencing was PBMCs, either bulk or a sorted T-cell subset (CD4+, CD8+, memory, or dextramer-sorted; not recorded which), taken on the day of the yellow fever booster vaccination. These receptors all stem from a young man who received the YFV17D yellow fever vaccine.

This clonotype has a count of ten or more. V is TRBV18 and J is TRBJ2-5; D gene unclear. This CDR3 region has 14 residues. Germline lookup yields CDR1 KGHSH and CDR2 LQKENI. The ends were cut back, 2 bases at V and 5 bases at J, with 12 bases in the middle. The CDR3 coding sequence is TGTGCCAGCTCACCATGGAGCGATAGGGAGACCCAGTACTTC. Translated: CASSPWSDRETQYF.

Many counts were recorded for this clonotype. This sequence joins TRBV12-3 or TRBV12-4 and TRBJ2-7, with a weak D call TRBD2 (5 bases). V was clipped by 5 bases and J by 9 bases, with 11 bases between them. The CDR3 is 11 residues long. CDR3 residues: CASSLSRGQYF. As DNA, the CDR3 is TGTGCCAGCAGTCTCTCCCGGGGGCAGTACTTC.

Ten or more counts support this clonotype. The rearrangement joins TRBV4-2 to TRBJ2-1, with a possible D match to TRBD1 (6 bases). There are 15 residues in the CDR3. The germline gives CDR1 LGHNA, CDR2 YNFKEQ. Deletions cut 0 bases from V and 5 bases from J, with 11 bases between. CDR3 in DNA: TGTGCCAGCAGCCAAGACCGTACAGGGAACAATGAGCAGTTCTTC. Protein product: CASSQDRTGNNEQFF.

This clonotype has a count of ten or more. The chain employs TRBV28 and TRBJ2-1; 14 nucleotides align to TRBD2. The CDR3 length is 17 residues. Trimming took 5 bases from V and 9 from J; bases not matched to a gene: 12. In germline, CDR1 is MDHEN, CDR2 SYDVKM. DNA of the CDR3: TGTGCCAGCAGTGGGGGAATGGGACTAGCGGGAGTATTTGAGCAGTTCTTC. Amino acids: CASSGGMGLAGVFEQFF.

This clonotype is classed as medium-sized. This chain joins TRBV5-1 and TRBJ2-6, with no clear D. This CDR3 spans 14 amino acids. Trimming removed 3 bases at V and 2 bases at J, with 6 bases between. The V gene's germline CDR1 is SGHRS and CDR2 YFSETQ. CDR3 sequence: CASSSTAGANVLTF. The CDR3 DNA reads TGCGCCAGCAGCTCCACAGCTGGGGCCAACGTCCTGACTTTC.

Within the sample, this clonotype is medium-sized. The rearrangement joins TRBV28 to TRBJ2-3; 7 bases align to TRBD1. The germline CDR1 and CDR2 sequences are MDHEN and SYDVKM. V lost 6 bases, J lost 5 bases, and 8 bases stayed unmatched. The CDR3 has 14 amino acids. The CDR3 region has the DNA TGTGCCAGCAGGGAAGGGACAGCCAGAGATACGCAGTATTTT. As protein: CASREGTARDTQYF.

This clonotype was seen repeatedly, ten times or more. The chain couples TRBV28 to TRBJ2-1; maybe TRBD2 (5 bases). Per germline, CDR1 MDHEN and CDR2 SYDVKM. This CDR3 contains 14 residues. The V and J ends lost 5 bases and 6 bases respectively, with 14 bases between them. CDR3 loop: CASSPHTGSNEQFF. In DNA form, the CDR3 reads TGTGCCAGCAGTCCCCACACGGGGAGCAATGAGCAGTTCTTC.

This clonotype was seen ten or more times. The chain combines TRBV20-1 with TRBJ2-7; 7 bases are shared with TRBD2. The germline CDR1 and CDR2 sequences are DFQATT and SNEGSKA (reference sequence). The CDR3 has 12 amino acids. V dropped 5 bases and J dropped 5; count of bases not matched to a gene: 6. The CDR3 protein is CSAQSGIDEQYF. In DNA form, the CDR3 reads TGCAGTGCTCAAAGCGGGATAGACGAGCAGTACTTC.

There are many counts of this clonotype. The chain is built from TRBV30 and TRBJ2-2; possible D gene TRBD1, 5 bases. The CDR3 runs 11 residues. Germline CDR1 reads GTSNPN; CDR2 reads SVGIG (reference sequence). DNA of the CDR3: TGTGTCGGAAGGGGCACCGGGGAGCTGTTTTTT. Protein sequence: CVGRGTGELFF. The full variable domain, completed using reference TRBV30 and TRBJ2-2, is SQTIHQWPATLVQPVGSPLSLECTVEGTSNPNLYWYRQAAGRGLQLLFYSVGIGQISSEVPQNLSASRPQDRQFILSSKKLLLSDSGFYLCVGRGTGELFFGEGSRLTVL.

This clonotype appeared many times. The rearrangement joins TRBV7-3 to TRBJ2-2; D uncertain. Germline loops: CDR1 SGHTA, CDR2 FQGTGA. V was clipped by 5 bases and J by 0 bases, with 7 bases between them. The CDR3 loop spans 14 amino acids. CDR3 sequence: CASSPHSNTGELFF. CDR3 sequence (DNA): TGTGCCAGCAGCCCCCACTCGAACACCGGGGAGCTGTTTTTT.

In its sample, this clonotype was seen many times. V is TRBV6-5 and J is TRBJ2-1; 8 bases align to TRBD2. V was pared by 9 bases and J by 9 bases, with 10 bases of the junction left unmatched. Per the germline V gene, CDR1 is MNHEY and CDR2 is SVGAGI. The CDR3 length is 13 residues. CDR3 sequence reads: CASRLAQKGEQFF. The CDR3 bases are TGTGCCAGTAGACTAGCGCAAAAGGGTGAGCAGTTCTTC.

This clonotype was seen repeatedly, ten times or more. The chain uses TRBV3-1 and TRBJ1-1; tentatively, D is TRBD1 (6 bases). The V end lost 0 bases, the J end lost 2 bases, and 7 bases lay between the germline ends. The germline V gene encodes CDR1 LGHDT and CDR2 YNNKEL (reference sequence). The CDR3 loop spans 14 amino acids. CDR3 residues: CASSQEGGNTEAFF. The CDR3 DNA reads as TGTGCCAGCAGCCAAGAAGGGGGAAACACTGAAGCTTTCTTT.

In its sample, this clonotype is medium-sized (0.01 to 0.1%). The chain couples TRBV7-3 to TRBJ2-5; D possibly corresponds to TRBD1 (5 bases). Trimming removed 1 base from V and 5 bases from J, with 11 bases in between. The CDR3 covers 14 residues. CDR1 and CDR2 (germline): SGHTA, FQGTGA. CDR3 sequence reads: CASSLIGVSETQYF. In DNA form, the CDR3 reads TGTGCCAGCAGCTTAATAGGGGTTTCGGAGACCCAGTACTTC.

This clonotype is medium-sized by share. This chain uses TRBV10-3 with TRBJ2-3; D tentatively fits TRBD1 or TRBD2 (6 bases each). The CDR3 totals 13 residues. Germline loops: CDR1 ENHRY, CDR2 SYGVKD. Trimming shortened V by 7 bases and J by 2 bases, and 10 bases separated the two germline ends. CDR3 sequence: CAIMSGATDTQYF. DNA of the CDR3: TGTGCCATCATGTCGGGGGCCACAGATACGCAGTATTTT.

Relative to its sample, this clonotype is medium-sized. The chain couples TRBV5-1 to TRBJ2-7; perhaps TRBD1 as D (6 bases). The germline V gene has CDR1 SGHRS and CDR2 YFSETQ. V shed 8 bases and J shed 3 bases, with 21 bases lying between them. CDR3 length: 15 amino acids. CDR3 bases: TGCGCCAGTAAGATTTTAACGGGACAAAACTACGAGCAGTACTTC. Translated: CASKILTGQNYEQYF.

There are many counts of this clonotype. The chain joins TRBV20-1 to TRBJ1-5; 7 positions agree with TRBD1. V shed 5 bases and J 7 bases; nucleotides not matched to a gene: 14. This CDR3 spans 15 amino acids. Per germline, CDR1 DFQATT and CDR2 SNEGSKA (reference sequence). CDR3 coding DNA: TGCAGTGCTTTATCCGGACAGGTTTTGGACCAGCCCCAGCATTTT. Its protein is CSALSGQVLDQPQHF.

This clonotype was seen at least ten times. This chain joins TRBV29-1 and TRBJ2-7; 7 bases are shared with TRBD2. This CDR3 is built from 12 residues. The V segment lost 5 bases and the J segment 4 bases; nucleotides outside the gene matches: 5. Germline CDR1 is SQVTM and CDR2 is ANQGSEA. The CDR3 sequence is CSVFKRGYEQYF. The CDR3 DNA follows: TGCAGCGTTTTCAAGCGGGGATACGAGCAGTACTTC.

There are many counts of this clonotype. The rearrangement links TRBV3-1 to TRBJ1-1; the match to TRBD1 covers 12 bases. Per the germline V gene, CDR1 is LGHDT and CDR2 is YNNKEL (reference sequence). The CDR3 loop spans 14 amino acids. J was trimmed by 9 bases and V by 4 bases; bases with no gene match: 6. The CDR3 loop is CASSLGQGASKAFF. CDR3 nucleotide sequence: TGTGCCAGCAGCCTGGGACAGGGGGCTTCTAAAGCTTTCTTT.

In its sample, this clonotype is medium-sized. This chain uses TRBV5-4 with TRBJ2-1; 14 positions match TRBD2. V lost 4 bases and J lost 9; bases outside the gene matches: 6. The CDR3 extends over 15 amino acids. Germline CDR1 reads SGHNT; CDR2 reads YYREEE (reference sequence). The CDR3 DNA follows: TGTGCCAGCAGCCCGACTAGCGGGAGGGCCATTGAGCAGTTCTTC. Encoded protein: CASSPTSGRAIEQFF.

This clonotype has at least ten counts. The rearrangement links TRBV4-3 to TRBJ1-5, with D unresolved. V shed 0 bases and J shed 8 bases, with 8 bases lying between them. From germline, CDR1 is LGHNA and CDR2 YSLEER. This CDR3 has 13 amino acids. This CDR3 is CASSQDFRKPQHF. The CDR3 nucleotides read TGCGCCAGCAGCCAAGATTTTAGGAAGCCCCAGCATTTT.

This clonotype was observed many times. This chain connects TRBV2 to TRBJ2-5; 9 nucleotides match TRBD1. The CDR3 loop spans 15 amino acids. V lost 6 bases and J lost 3; bases outside the gene matches: 8. Germline V lookup: CDR1 SNHLY, CDR2 FYNNEI. For the CDR3, the DNA is TGTGCCAGCAGAAGGGACAGGGCAGGAGAAGAGACCCAGTACTTC. Protein sequence: CASRRDRAGEETQYF.

The V gene is TRBV4-1, the J gene TRBJ2-3; 7 nucleotides line up with TRBD2. Trimming took 3 bases from V and 5 from J; bases not matched to a gene: 11. The CDR3 is 16 amino acids. Germline V gene data show CDR1 as MGHRA and CDR2 as YSYEKL. Written as DNA, the CDR3 is TGCGCCAGCAGCCAGATCCGGGAGGCCCCTCTAGATACGCAGTATTTT. Translated, it gives CASSQIREAPLDTQYF.

This clonotype was found many times. The rearrangement joins TRBV10-3 to TRBJ1-5; D is unclear. CDR1 and CDR2 from the germline V gene are ENHRY and SYGVKD. V lost 10 bases and J 7 bases, leaving 17 bases between the germline ends. This CDR3 has 13 residues. CDR3 nucleotides: TGTGCCACCGCCGTCACAACTAACCAGCCCCAGCATTTT. Residues: CATAVTTNQPQHF.

Many counts were recorded for this clonotype. The V and J genes are TRBV20-1 and TRBJ2-1, with a possible D match to TRBD2 (6 bases). V was shortened by 3 bases and J by 16 bases, with 22 bases between the two germline ends. CDR3 size: 13 residues. Per the germline V gene, CDR1 is DFQATT and CDR2 is SNEGSKA (reference sequence). CDR3: CSARNGRGKANFF. CDR3 bases: TGCAGTGCTAGGAACGGGCGCGGGAAGGCCAATTTCTTC.

This clonotype is deemed medium-sized. The CDR3 region is CATSDPQGARGTGELFF. The CDR3 DNA follows: TGTGCCACCAGTGATCCTCAGGGGGCGCGTGGCACCGGGGAGCTGTTTTTT. The chain recombines TRBV24-1 with TRBJ2-2; 8 nucleotides line up with TRBD1. With V trimmed by 3 bases and J by 4 bases, 9 bases remained unmatched. The CDR3 is 17 amino acids. In germline, CDR1 is KGHDR, CDR2 SFDVKD.

By its share, this clonotype is medium-sized. The chain joins TRBV10-3 to TRBJ1-5; TRBD1 might be the D (6 bases). This CDR3 comprises 14 residues. V gave up 0 bases and J gave up 4 bases, with 7 bases separating them. Germline CDR1 and CDR2: ENHRY and SYGVKD. The CDR3 region is CAISESTGNQPQHF. The CDR3 DNA reads as TGTGCCATCAGTGAGTCAACAGGGAATCAGCCCCAGCATTTT.

This clonotype is deemed medium-sized. V gene TRBV20-1 combines with J gene TRBJ2-5; 11 bases agree with TRBD2. V was clipped by 5 bases and J by 4 bases; unmatched bases: 3. Germline V CDR1 and CDR2: DFQATT, SNEGSKA (reference sequence). This CDR3 has 13 residues. This chain's CDR3 is CSALAGGGETQYF. The CDR3 coding sequence is TGCAGTGCTTTAGCGGGAGGGGGAGAGACCCAGTACTTC.

The sample holds a few counts of this clonotype. Germline and junction disagree at one end, which may indicate a read error. The chain links TRBV20-1 to TRBJ2-4, with 7 bases fitting TRBD2. The CDR3 consists of 17 residues. Germline CDR1 reads DFQATT; CDR2 reads SNEGSKA (reference sequence). CDR3 loop: CCALLATDLLAKNIQYF. In DNA, the CDR3 is TGCTGTGCTCTACTAGCGACCGACCTTCTAGCCAAAAACATTCAGTACTTC.

This clonotype was recorded many times. This rearrangement joins TRBV5-6 to TRBJ1-1; D remains ambiguous. V lost 1 base, J lost 5 bases, and 3 bases lay in between. This CDR3 region has 11 residues. The V gene's germline CDR1 is SGHDT and CDR2 YYEEEE. Here the CDR3 DNA reads TGTGCCAGCAGCTTGCGGACTGAAGCTTTCTTT. The encoded protein is CASSLRTEAFF.

This clonotype was picked up many times. The chain uses TRBV18 and TRBJ1-5; the D is unclear. Trimming removed 2 bases from V and 2 bases from J, with 7 bases in between. Germline-derived CDR1 and CDR2 are KGHSH and LQKENI. The CDR3 runs to 14 residues. The CDR3 reads CASSPNRGNQPQHF. The CDR3, as DNA: TGTGCCAGCTCACCAAATCGAGGCAATCAGCCCCAGCATTTT.

This clonotype showed up many times. The V call is TRBV6-1, the J call TRBJ2-1, with 12 positions matching TRBD2. CDR1 is MNHNS, CDR2 SASEGT, per germline. The CDR3 is 19 amino acids. The ends lost 6 bases at V and 0 bases at J; junction bases unmatched: 12. Here the CDR3 reads CASSRTPTSGRSSYNEQFF. CDR3 sequence (DNA): TGTGCCAGCAGCCGCACCCCGACTAGCGGGAGAAGCTCCTACAATGAGCAGTTCTTC.

This clonotype counts as medium-sized (0.01 to 0.1%). The chain is built from TRBV18 and TRBJ2-3; 9 bases fit TRBD2. Germline V lookup: CDR1 KGHSH, CDR2 LQKENI. This CDR3 has 14 residues. With V trimmed by 6 bases and J by 6 bases, 7 bases remained unmatched. CDR3 nucleotides: TGTGCCAGCTCGGGAAGGACTAGCGCGGATACGCAGTATTTT. This gives the protein CASSGRTSADTQYF.